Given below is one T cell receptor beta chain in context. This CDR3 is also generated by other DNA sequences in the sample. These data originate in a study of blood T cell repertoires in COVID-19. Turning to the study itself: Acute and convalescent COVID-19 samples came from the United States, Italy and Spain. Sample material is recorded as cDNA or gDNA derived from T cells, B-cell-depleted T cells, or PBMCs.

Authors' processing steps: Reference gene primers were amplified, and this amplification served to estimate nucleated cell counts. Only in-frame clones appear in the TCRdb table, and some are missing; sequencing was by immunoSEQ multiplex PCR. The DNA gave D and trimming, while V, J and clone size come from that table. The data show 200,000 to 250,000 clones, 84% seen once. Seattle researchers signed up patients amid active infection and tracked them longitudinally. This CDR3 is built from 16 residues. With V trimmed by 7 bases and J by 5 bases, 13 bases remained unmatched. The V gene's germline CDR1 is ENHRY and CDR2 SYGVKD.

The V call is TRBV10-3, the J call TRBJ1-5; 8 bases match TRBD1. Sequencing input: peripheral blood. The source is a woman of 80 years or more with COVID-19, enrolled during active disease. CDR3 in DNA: TGTGCCATCATCGCGAGACAGGGGTTAAGAGATCAGCCCCAGCATTTT. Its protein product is CAIIARQGLRDQPQHF.